The T cell receptor beta chain described here comes from a study of blood T cell repertoires in COVID-19. The wider study: Italy, Spain and the United States were the sources of the convalescent and acute COVID-19 samples.

Clones were sequenced by immunoSEQ multiplex PCR, and TCRdb holds only the in-frame ones, with some missing. The table has about 75,000 clones, 88% seen once. Germline-derived CDR1 and CDR2 are SGHDT and YYEEEE. This CDR3 has 12 amino acids. V was trimmed by 2 bases and J by 3 bases, leaving 6 bases between them. This chain links TRBV5-6 with TRBJ2-7; D gene unclear. The source is a human donor in a cohort sampled during active COVID-19. Sequenced material: peripheral blood. CDR3 protein: CASSFAGYEQYF. As DNA, the CDR3 is TGTGCCAGCAGCTTCGCCGGCTACGAGCAGTACTTC. Variable domain in full (rest from reference TRBV5-6 and TRBJ2-7): DAGVTQSPTHLIKTRGQQVTLRCSPKSGHDTVSWYQQALGQGPQFIFQYYEEEERQRGNFPDRFSGHQFPNYSSELNVNALLLGDSALYLCASSFAGYEQYFGPGTRLTVT.